The source of this T cell receptor (beta chain) is a study of blood T cells in healthy people across ages. Background on the study: Per two T cells, template switching captured roughly one barcoded beta molecule.

Primed by a sample-barcoded 5' primer and a J-beta primer mix, a second PCR proceeded for about 6 to 11 cycles. Each TCR beta cDNA got a 12-nucleotide random molecular identifier. Each of the samples gave a minimum of 2.5 million paired-end reads that contained CDR3. TCRdb re-called the 5' RACE reads through MiXCR, storing one row per CDR3 protein. The data show roughly 1.7 million distinct CDR3 sequences, roughly 32% seen once. V was cut by 8 bases and J by 5 bases, with 12 bases left in between. The CDR3 length is 12 residues. This clonotype was counted ten times or more. Russia was home to the donors, healthy Caucasian individuals aged roughly 6 to 90.

Sequencing was carried out using blood. The chain uses TRBV12-3 or TRBV12-4 and TRBJ2-5; no definite D call. This clonotype was obtained from a woman aged 25 to 45 in good health. The CDR3 reads CASLGVGETQYF. In DNA form, the CDR3 reads TGTGCCAGCCTTGGCGTCGGGGAGACCCAGTACTTC.